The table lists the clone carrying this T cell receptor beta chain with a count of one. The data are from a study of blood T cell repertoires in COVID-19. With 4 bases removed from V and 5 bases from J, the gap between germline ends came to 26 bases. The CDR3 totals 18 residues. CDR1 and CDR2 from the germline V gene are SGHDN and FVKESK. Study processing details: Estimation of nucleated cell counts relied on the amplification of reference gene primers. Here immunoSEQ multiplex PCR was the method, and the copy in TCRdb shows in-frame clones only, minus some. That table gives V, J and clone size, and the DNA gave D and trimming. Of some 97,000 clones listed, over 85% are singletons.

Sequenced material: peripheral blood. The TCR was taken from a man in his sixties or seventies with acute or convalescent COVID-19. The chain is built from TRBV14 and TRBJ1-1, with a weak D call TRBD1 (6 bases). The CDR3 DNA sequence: TGTGCCAGCAGCCCTCCCGTGGGGGGGGCTTTACTTAGGACTGAAGCTTTCTTT. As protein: CASSPPVGGALLRTEAFF.